This entry is about one T cell receptor (beta chain). This clone was seen more than once but under ten times. The clone's antigen remains unknown. Per-nucleotide qualities are absent, and no much larger clonotype sits a single base away. Measured from the cysteine to the phenylalanine, the CDR3 is 13 residues long. The entry retains the CDR3 DNA only, 39 bases that are in frame from base 1. CDR1 and CDR2, per the germline V gene (reference sequence), are GTSNPN and SVGIG. Trimming removed 3 bases from V and 5 bases from J, leaving 13 bases between the germline ends. This entry belongs to a study of cytomegalovirus exposure and HLA in healthy donors listed by TCRdb under 2017. With respect to the entire study: In an earlier analysis of roughly 590 of the donors, 250 to 300 Gb of sequence data and approximately 120 million unique TCR beta sequences from approximately 180 million T cells were reported. HLA typing covered class I and class II loci at four-digit resolution. The number of donors typed differed by locus, with 629-630 for A, B, C, DRB1 and DQB1, 522 for DQA1, over 600 for DPA1, and 400 to 490 for DPB1. Among roughly 400 genotyped donors of the cohort, an average of approximately 200,000 unique TCR beta nucleotide sequences was sequenced per donor, of which 15% to 20% were non-productive. Donor age, sex, ethnicity and CMV serostatus were compiled alongside the repertoire data. Rather than using new phenotypic data, the later analysis identified candidate immune exposures from TCR beta sequences and from how often those sequences occurred across donors. The study was designed to test whether signatures of past pathogen exposure could be identified by cataloging public T cell receptors. The study profiled the T cell repertoires of about 720 subjects by immunosequencing and related them to cytomegalovirus serostatus. An earlier analysis of approximately 640 of the donors applied high-throughput TCR beta sequencing to assess whether each TCR beta V gene segment acted as functional or pseudogenic. Because of strong linkage in the cohort, 5 or 6 DR-DQ haplotypes were treated as single units for association and clustering. An early release covering over 500 HLA-typed donors comprised about 310 gigabases of sequencing data and roughly 85 million unique TCR sequences. Along with the roughly 670-subject first cohort, a separate validation cohort of around 110 different subjects was used. Every discovery cohort repertoire had been produced on one sequencing platform. To predict cytomegalovirus infection status, the study combined high-throughput TCR immunosequencing, statistical association of individual TCRs with disease status, and machine learning. In a later genetic analysis, genome-wide SNP genotypes for about 65% of the roughly 670 donors were used, and that subset was treated as a discovery cohort. A later analysis re-analyzed previously published TCR beta repertoires from about 600 donors and added high-resolution HLA genotyping to study TCR occurrence patterns. Among the roughly 390 genotyped donors, about 83% belonged to the genetic ancestry cluster associated with self-reported Caucasian donors. The paper's findings and limits, for the study overall: The authors suggested that the approach could potentially be extended to other disease states and immunological phenotypes. A further reported finding was that TCR beta sequences accurately predicted the HLA-A and HLA-B alleles for most subjects in the first cohort. Correlated functional status among segregating V segments might reflect linkage disequilibrium, but an unknown experimental factor could not be ruled out. In the study, 150 to 200 TCR beta chains were listed as associated with cytomegalovirus. In a later analysis, most CMV-associated TCR beta chains were found to appear HLA-restricted, with HLA associations seemingly driven largely by CMV exposure. Presence/absence analyses assumed roughly uniform sequencing depth across donors, an assumption that may not hold. Because HLA typing was missing for some donors at each locus, association tests included only the typed subset. An association between a missense DCLRE1C variant and V-gene and J-gene trimming of TCR beta chains was found in a later genetic analysis and replicated in an independent cohort. Assigning TCR associations to individual alleles was difficult when HLA alleles, especially DR and DQ, strongly co-occurred. This cohort had only TCR beta chains sequenced, and the lack of alpha or paired-chain data limited which features could be detected. Because counts were too low, 15 or so rarely observed V segments, including chromosome 9 orphons, were excluded from the earlier analysis of some 540 of the donors. An earlier analysis of some 560 of the donors showed that most TCR beta V segments appeared in productive rearrangements either about 87% or about 30% of the time, which broadly matched IMGT annotations. According to a later analysis, TCR association rates differed among HLA loci, with DRB1 alleles showing the most associated TCRs and HLA-C alleles showing the fewest. According to a later genetic analysis, donors in an Asian-associated ancestry cluster had fewer N-insertions in productive TCRs than the approximately 650-donor mean. In both the original and validation cohorts, the classifier was reported to diagnose cytomegalovirus status with high specificity and sensitivity. A cluster of highly shared sequence variants was judged likely to represent a technical artifact of the sequencing pipeline. In vitro tests confirmed that a few of the cytomegalovirus-associated TCR beta chains recognize cytomegalovirus antigens. A later analysis found that HLA-associated TCR beta chains were more clonally expanded and had lower generation probabilities than equally common non-associated chains. Because the 87-base-pair reads could not distinguish some IMGT-functional V segments, including TRBV6-2 and TRBV6-3, those segments were excluded. Most TCR sequences were observed very rarely across donors, whereas some public TCRs were present in many individuals. Specific HLA alleles were associated with about 17,000 TCR beta sequences at a false discovery rate of 0.05 in a later analysis. CMV serostatus was the only immune exposure information available for the cohort. In a later analysis, several top co-occurrence clusters were reported to appear linked to parvovirus B19, influenza, CMV and Epstein-Barr virus.

The receptor library was made with the immunoSEQ multiplex PCR assay. For the multiplex PCR, a mixture combining 60 forward primers for TCR Vbeta segments and 13 reverse primers for TCR Jbeta segments was used. The CDR3 region of rearranged TCR beta genes was amplified from genomic DNA by a multiplex PCR assay. On the Illumina HiSeq System, the amplified TCR beta libraries were sequenced as 87-base-pair reads. The authors' pipeline ran thus. A later analysis tallied 80 million to 95 million unique TCR beta chains across the 666 repertoires, and around 12 million of those chains were shared by two or more donors. Raw reads were error-corrected and collapsed into unique sequences with a nearest-neighbor algorithm that merged closely related sequences to remove PCR and sequencing errors. Alignment of CDR3 sequences to IMGT reference sequences was used to assign V, D and J gene segments. For a sequence to be retained, a match of at least six nucleotides was required to both a V gene segment and a J gene segment. Rearrangements were classified as productive when the CDR3 lacked stop codons and remained in frame with V and J, and all other rearrangements were classified as non-productive. Following IMGT convention, CDR3 was defined as the stretch from the second conserved V-encoded cysteine up to the conserved J-encoded phenylalanine. The earlier analysis of fewer than 750 of the donors excluded sequences that lacked an unambiguous match to a single V gene segment. An earlier analysis of 587 of the donors called V segments functional above 56.7% productive rearrangements and segregating when the between-donor standard deviation exceeded 5%. A statistical classification framework was built for diagnosing cytomegalovirus status from the catalog of TCR beta chain sequences. V and J gene assignment, in a later analysis, came from comparing TCR nucleotide sequences with IMGT/GENE-DB human TR gene sequences. The TCRdist pipeline was used in a later analysis to assign CDR3 sequences and most-parsimonious VDJ recombination scenarios. In a later analysis, each TCR beta chain was defined by its CDR3 amino acid sequence together with its V-gene family, and reads lacking a unique V-gene family were excluded. To address suspected cross-contamination and a sequencing artifact, a later analysis removed approximately 590 highly shared, low-generation-probability nucleotide sequences. In a later analysis, a clonal expansion index was calculated for each public chain from normalized within-repertoire ranks of inferred template counts. In a later analysis, generation probabilities were computed with a VDJ recombination model fitted to out-of-frame rearrangements, and the resulting probabilities were checked against IGoR. A later analysis scored TCR-TCR, TCR-HLA and TCR-CMV co-occurrence with hypergeometric tests, applying a repertoire-size bias correction to TCR pairs. A later analysis estimated false discovery rates by permuting HLA or CMV assignments 20 times. In a later analysis, co-occurring TCRs were grouped using DBSCAN, with TCRdist sequence similarity added in when clustering inside HLA-allele-positive subsets. For co-occurrence clustering, repertoires with fewer than 30,000 or more than 120,000 public chains were excluded, along with 4 to 6 repertoires with anomalous nucleotide sharing. This is the immuneACCESS table as TCRdb keeps it, with only in-frame sequences that have V and J called. A part of the clones is gone; compared with another copy, unresolved V genes explain less than half, and the rest is unexplained. D and trimming come from the DNA, and the V and J calls and clone size come from that table. The sample profile shows approximately 150,000 clones; about three quarters of them were found once. 10% of the sample rests with the top ten.

The cohort consisted of 650 to 700 healthy bone marrow donors. At the time of sampling, every cohort member was nominally healthy, though immune exposures that went unrecorded were likely present. The donor was CMV seropositive and was included in the group of around 300 seropositive cohort members. Every donor gave a peripheral blood sample, and the peripheral blood mononuclear cells from that sample were used for TCR beta sequencing. The Qiagen DNeasy Blood Extraction Kit was used to extract genomic DNA from the blood cell samples. The sequence was obtained from a man in his thirties or forties in good health and CMV-seropositive. The chain is encoded by TRBV30 joined to TRBJ1-1, and possibly TRBD1, on 5 matching bases. Specimen: PBMCs. The DNA sequence reads TGTGCCTGGAGGCAGGGTTTCGGGACTGAAGCTTTCTTT. The resulting protein is CAWRQGFGTEAFF. When the CDR3 is completed using the reference TRBV30 and TRBJ1-1 genes on either side, the full variable domain is SQTIHQWPATLVQPVGSPLSLECTVEGTSNPNLYWYRQAAGRGLQLLFYSVGIGQISSEVPQNLSASRPQDRQFILSSKKLLLSDSGFYLCAWRQGFGTEAFFGQGTRLTVV.